This T cell receptor (beta chain) was profiled in a study of molecular identifiers for immune sequencing clone quantification (dated by TCRdb to the late 2010s). A note on the overall study: For a replicate experiment, RNA from about 21,000 or 97,000 naive CD8 T cells was divided into five aliquots, of which four were sequenced. This methods study used CD8 T cells to benchmark TCR RNA copy counting and molecular-identifier clustering-based TCR repertoire sequencing (MIDCIRS). The study at large found these results: The naive libraries included spiked-in Jurkat TCR RNA (fewer than 11 copies' worth), and this Jurkat TCR RNA is not part of the donor repertoire. Highly expanded clone sizes could be underestimated if identical TCR molecules share a barcode. About 3.1 recovered TCR RNA copies per cell were obtained by modeling, versus approximately 10 by digital PCR, implying a capture efficiency of 25% to 35%. In CMV-specific effector cells, clones with more than 20 RNA copies contained over 98% of molecules, whereas in naive cells such clones contained under 1% of molecules. When barcode sub-clustering was left out, chimeric consensus sequences inflated TCR diversity, with chimeras reaching as high as 47%. Spiked-in Jurkat TCR RNA equivalent to a single cell was reported to be detectable even among over 800,000 naive CD8 T cells.

Based on the germline V gene, the CDR1 and CDR2 sequences are WSHSY and SAAADI. At the junction V is shortened by 8 bases and J by 4 bases, with 12 bases in between. The CDR3 sequence holds 13 residues, the cysteine and phenylalanine included. Here the CDR3 DNA is all that survives: 39 bases in frame from base 1. The library was obtained by PCR. Sequenced using an Illumina HiSeq 4000. Bulk TCR libraries were generated as previously described, with the TCR primers listed in Table S5 used. Total RNA was purified with the Qiagen AllPrep DNA/RNA kit. Before any analysis, reads coming from multiple sequencing runs of the same library were combined into one pool. As for the authors' bioinformatics: Only reads with exact TCR constant sequence were kept, trimmed to 150 nt, and grouped by their 12-nt molecular barcodes. Within each barcode group, reads were sub-clustered at a 15% Levenshtein threshold, and quality-weighted consensus sequences were built per RNA molecule. Non-functional sequences were discarded, and so were lower-count sequences lying one edit away from another sequence. On the basis of fitting two negative binomial distributions, barcode sub-clusters with fewer than 20% of the maximum read count were discarded. The public reads were run again by TCRdb, first through fastp at Q25 and then through MiXCR, and only productive beta chains were kept. Every CDR3 protein is listed once, alongside the most common genes and DNA of its rows. Here the V and J calls rest on TCRdb's processing, not on the authors' analysis. The sample contains 70,000 to 95,000 distinct CDR3 sequences, around 17% of them found a single time. The ten biggest clones cover roughly 0.85% of the sample.

Naive CD8 T cell libraries were made from 20,000 to 1,000,000 sorted cells using 10%, 30% or 50% of purified RNA. Naive CD8 T cells, defined as CD8+CD4-CCR7+CD45RA+, were FACS-sorted into RLT Plus buffer on a BD FACSAria II. Detection sensitivity was tested by spiking Jurkat RNA equal to roughly 9 TCR copies' worth into samples containing roughly 17,000-1,100,000 naive CD8 T cells. CD8 T cells were enriched using RosetteSep CD8+ T Cell Enrichment Cocktail and Ficoll-Paque, and the enriched cells then underwent ACK red cell lysis. The table lists this clonotype with many counts. No cognate antigen has been identified for it. There are no base qualities to consult, and no much larger clone falls within one base.

Sample: naive CD8+ T cells from blood, with Jurkat cell RNA spiked in. This specimen's cell subset or site label, interpreted: FACS-sorted CD8+CD4-CCR7+CD45RA+ naive T cells. This sequence was found in a human donor in good health. Some libraries in this study had Jurkat cell RNA spiked in. The V gene is TRBV10-2 and the J gene is TRBJ1-5, with the D gene not clear enough to name. The nucleotide sequence is given as TGCGCCAGCGCGTGGCAGCAAAATCAGCCCCAGCATTTT. It codes for CASAWQQNQPQHF.